One sample yielded the 18 T cell receptor beta chains listed below, sequenced in a study of blood T cell repertoires in COVID-19. TCRdb keeps only in-frame clones here, not all; method: immunoSEQ multiplex PCR. The sample has approximately 200,000 clones, 80% to 90% seen once. Sequenced material: peripheral blood. The source of these receptors is a man aged 60-69 years with acute or convalescent COVID-19.

This sequence joins TRBV28 and TRBJ1-2; TRBD1 might be the D (5 bases). The CDR3 has 13 amino acids. The germline V gene encodes CDR1 MDHEN and CDR2 SYDVKM. Trimming removed 1 base at V and 8 bases at J, with 11 bases between. The CDR3 DNA is TGTGCCAGCAGTTTATCGAGAAGGGGCGGCTACACCTTC. This gives the protein CASSLSRRGGYTF.

The chain employs TRBV12-3 or TRBV12-4 and TRBJ2-1, with D possibly being TRBD1 (6 bases). The CDR3 runs 12 residues. V dropped 8 bases and J dropped 5 bases, with 10 bases sitting between them. CDR3 loop: CASSDSHNEQFF. The CDR3, as DNA: TGTGCCAGCTCGGACAGCCACAATGAGCAGTTCTTC.

This clone was found once. This chain uses TRBV28 with TRBJ1-6; the D gene is possibly TRBD1 (6 bases). Germline CDR1 and CDR2: MDHEN and SYDVKM. This CDR3 comprises 14 residues. V lost 8 bases, J lost 5 bases, and 13 bases lay in between. CDR3 region: CASRGGPHNSPLHF. Here the CDR3 DNA reads TGTGCCAGCCGTGGGGGCCCCCATAATTCACCCCTCCACTTT.

This clone was counted between two and nine times. The CDR3 DNA sequence: TGTGCCACCAGCAGAGCCGGGGGACTCTACGAGCAGTACTTC. Translated: CATSRAGGLYEQYF. The genes are TRBV15 and TRBJ2-7, with D possibly being TRBD2 (6 bases). V was trimmed by 1 base and J by 3 bases, leaving 10 bases between them. Germline lookup yields CDR1 LNHNV and CDR2 YYDKDF (reference sequence). There are 14 residues in the CDR3.

This chain links TRBV10-1 with TRBJ2-7; 7 nucleotides line up with TRBD2. The ends lost 6 bases at V and 5 bases at J; junction bases unmatched: 10. From germline, CDR1 is WNHNN and CDR2 SYGVQD (reference sequence). The CDR3 has 14 amino acids. CDR3 nucleotides: TGCGCCAGCAGGCTCGGGAGGTGTCGCGACGAGCAGTACTTC. Protein product: CASRLGRCRDEQYF.

This rearrangement joins TRBV4-2 to TRBJ2-1; tentative D call: TRBD1 (5 bases). V lost 4 bases, J lost 0 bases, and 7 bases lay in between. From germline, CDR1 is LGHNA and CDR2 YNFKEQ. The CDR3 is 14 amino acids. The CDR3 DNA reads as TGTGCCAGCAGCCTCGACAGCTCCTACAATGAGCAGTTCTTC. Translation: CASSLDSSYNEQFF.

The sample holds one count of this clone. V is TRBV27 and J is TRBJ1-1, with no clear D. This CDR3 is built from 14 residues. From germline, CDR1 is MNHEY and CDR2 SMNVEV (reference sequence). V was clipped by 5 bases and J by 5 bases, with 15 bases between them. The CDR3 here is CASSPGPWRTEAFF. The CDR3 nucleotides are TGTGCCAGCAGTCCCGGACCGTGGAGGACTGAAGCTTTCTTT.

The rearrangement joins TRBV27 to TRBJ1-2, with 9 bases identical to TRBD1. The junction had 6 bases not matched to a gene; V was cut back by 6 bases and J by 4 bases. CDR1 and CDR2 (germline): MNHEY, SMNVEV (reference sequence). The CDR3 contains 14 residues. CDR3 sequence: CASRGTGQGYGYTF. CDR3 DNA: TGTGCCAGCAGGGGGACAGGGCAGGGCTATGGCTACACCTTC.

This clone was counted a single time. The gene calls are TRBV27 and TRBJ2-3, with D maybe TRBD1 (5 bases). V lost 5 bases to trimming and J lost 1 base, with 10 bases between them. CDR3 length equals 14 residues. The V gene's germline CDR1 is MNHEY and CDR2 SMNVEV (reference sequence). For the CDR3, the DNA is TGTGCCAGCAGTAGGGGAAGGGGCACAGATACGCAGTATTTT. Its protein is CASSRGRGTDTQYF.

The J gene is TRBJ1-1, the V gene TRBV18; 7 bases map to TRBD1. Germline trimming cut 3 bases from V and 3 bases from J; bases unmatched to any gene: 7. The CDR3 totals 15 residues. CDR1 and CDR2 from the germline V gene are KGHSH and LQKENI. The CDR3 nucleotides read TGTGCCAGCTCACCGATACAGGGGTTGGACACTGAAGCTTTCTTT. This encodes CASSPIQGLDTEAFF.

The V call is TRBV7-3, the J call TRBJ2-7, with 7 bases matching TRBD2. The length of the CDR3 is 14 residues. With 5 bases clipped from V and 5 bases from J, the junction kept 9 bases outside the gene matches. CDR1 and CDR2 (germline): SGHTA, FQGTGA. CDR3 sequence: CASSPQAGIDEQYF. For the CDR3, the DNA is TGTGCCAGCAGCCCACAAGCGGGAATCGACGAGCAGTACTTC. The full variable domain, with the rest looked up from reference TRBV7-3 and TRBJ2-7, is GAGVSQTPSNKVTEKGKYVELRCDPISGHTALYWYRQSLGQGPEFLIYFQGTGAADDSGLPNDRFFAVRPEGSVSTLKIQRTERGDSAVYLCASSPQAGIDEQYFGPGTRLTVT.

The chain employs TRBV28 and TRBJ2-3, with D unclear. The V gene lost 7 bases and the J gene lost 1 base, with 12 bases spanning the gap. The CDR3 contains 14 residues. Germline V lookup: CDR1 MDHEN, CDR2 SYDVKM. CDR3 in amino acids: CASTLVGRTDTQYF. The DNA of the CDR3 is TGTGCCAGCACCCTCGTTGGCCGCACAGATACGCAGTATTTT.

The rearrangement links TRBV18 to TRBJ2-7; 9 positions match TRBD1. The length of the CDR3 is 13 residues. V was pared by 5 bases and J by 6 bases, with 5 bases of the junction left unmatched. CDR1 KGHSH and CDR2 LQKENI come from the germline V gene. DNA for the CDR3: TGTGCCAGCTCAAGGGACAGGGCGGCCGAGCAGTACTTC. Protein product: CASSRDRAAEQYF. The variable domain in full, completed from reference TRBV18 and TRBJ2-7, reads NAGVMQNPRHLVRRRGQEARLRCSPMKGHSHVYWYRQLPEEGLKFMVYLQKENIIDESGMPKERFSAEFPKEGPSILRIQQVVRGDSAAYFCASSRDRAAEQYFGPGTRLTVT.

The chain links TRBV5-4 to TRBJ1-2, with 7 bases aligning to TRBD1. The CDR3 extends over 13 amino acids. Germline CDR1 SGHNT, CDR2 YYREEE (reference sequence). J gave up 2 bases and V 5 bases, and 3 bases lay outside the gene matches. The DNA of the CDR3 is TGTGCCAGCAGTTGGACAGGCAACTATGGCTACACCTTC. This sequence encodes CASSWTGNYGYTF.

This clone was observed a single time. The rearrangement joins TRBV5-1 to TRBJ2-1; 9 nucleotides line up with TRBD2. CDR3 size: 16 residues. Trimming at V came to 4 bases and at J to 6 bases, leaving 11 bases not matched to a gene. CDR1 SGHRS and CDR2 YFSETQ come from the germline V gene. The CDR3 coding sequence is TGCGCCAGCAGCCCATGGGGTAGCGGGAGTCTCAATGAGCAGTTCTTC. Translation: CASSPWGSGSLNEQFF.

CDR3: CASSLVGRTGVGEQFF. CDR3 nucleotide sequence: TGTGCCAGCAGCTTAGTCGGTAGGACAGGGGTGGGTGAGCAGTTCTTC. The chain combines TRBV7-2 with TRBJ2-1; 9 positions match TRBD1. CDR1 and CDR2 from the germline V gene are SGHTA and FQGNSA. J lost 9 bases, V lost 1 base, and 10 bases had no gene match. There are 16 residues in the CDR3.

The gene calls are TRBV5-4 and TRBJ2-3; TRBD2 agrees at 7 bases. There are 14 residues in the CDR3. CDR1 is SGHNT and CDR2 is YYREEE in the germline V gene (reference sequence). The ends lost 0 bases at V and 3 bases at J; junction bases unmatched: 1. Here the CDR3 reads CASSLGGSTDTQYF. CDR3 DNA: TGTGCCAGCAGCTTGGGCGGGAGTACAGATACGCAGTATTTT.

Concerning this clone itself: The identical CDR3 is also encoded by other nucleotide sequences in the sample. The rearrangement links TRBV3-1 (or the pseudogene TRBV3-2) to TRBJ2-5; tentatively, D is TRBD1 (5 bases). This CDR3 has 15 amino acids. Germline values: CDR1 LGHDT, CDR2 YNNKEL (reference sequence). V dropped 0 bases and J dropped 5 bases, with 13 bases sitting between them. In nucleotides, the CDR3 is TGTGCCAGCAGCCAAGATCGTCGCAGGGTTGAGACCCAGTACTTC. This gives the protein CASSQDRRRVETQYF.